This T cell receptor (beta chain) was recovered during a study of T cell repertoires in cytomegalovirus infection. Study observations and caveats: CMV-specific HLA-C-restricted TCR beta clonotypes dominated the ex vivo response.

In this sample, this clonotype turned up many times. Its specificity is not known. The CDR3 contains 15 residues. Germline CDR1 SGHTA, CDR2 FQGNSA. The trim removed 6 bases at V and 1 base at J, leaving 5 bases unmatched. In TCRdb, the reads were re-called with MiXCR into one record per CDR3 protein. The profile covers 150,000 to 200,000 distinct CDR3 sequences, with about 21% appearing a single time and around 3.2% taken by the ten largest. The source is a human donor in good health (CMV status not recorded). Some clones in this sample may be carry-over from other donors' samples. Sample: PBMCs. This rearrangement joins TRBV7-2 to TRBJ1-5, with TRBD1 matching 8 bases. The CDR3 DNA reads as TGTGCCAGCAGTTTTGGACAGGGCAGCAATCAGCCCCAGCATTTT. It codes for CASSFGQGSNQPQHF.